The 8 T cell receptor beta chains listed next were all sequenced from one sample in a study of control samples from healthy donors and cancer patients. Data came from immunoSEQ multiplex PCR; TCRdb stores just in-frame clones and leaves some out. The sample contains some 130,000 clones, 92% of which appear only once. Source material: blood. All receptors derive from a woman in her fifties or sixties in good health.

The genes are TRBV6-2 or TRBV6-3 and TRBJ1-2; D is unclear. The germline V and J ends were trimmed by 2 bases and 6 bases, with 4 bases remaining between them. Germline loops: CDR1 MNHEY, CDR2 SVGEGT. The length of the CDR3 is 11 residues. This CDR3 reads CASSYVDGYTF. Written as DNA, the CDR3 is TGTGCCAGCAGTTACGTAGATGGCTACACCTTC.

The chain is built from TRBV7-8 and TRBJ2-3; no firm D call. CDR3 length equals 12 residues. V lost 1 base to trimming and J lost 4 bases, with 3 bases between them. Per the germline V gene, CDR1 is SGHVS and CDR2 is FQNEAQ. The DNA of the CDR3 is TGTGCCAGCAGCTTAGAGCCAGATACGCAGTATTTT. This translates into CASSLEPDTQYF. The full variable domain, completed using reference TRBV7-8 and TRBJ2-3, is GAGVSQSPRYKVAKRGQDVALRCDPISGHVSLFWYQQALGQGPEFLTYFQNEAQLDKSGLPSDRFFAERPEGSVSTLKIQRTQQEDSAVYLCASSLEPDTQYFGPGTRLTVL.

To note about this clone: One junction end disagrees with the germline gene, perhaps due to a read error. The V and J genes are TRBV19 and TRBJ1-5; D unclear. The germline V gene has CDR1 LNHDA and CDR2 SQIVND (reference sequence). This CDR3 has 14 residues. The CDR3 DNA follows: TGTGCCAGCAGTACGAATCAGGGCAATCAGCCCCAGCATTTT. Protein product: CASSTNQGNQPQHF.

CDR3 bases: TGTGCCTGGAGTATCGGACAGGCCTACCCTCCTTATGGCTACACCTTC. It specifies CAWSIGQAYPPYGYTF. The rearrangement links TRBV30 to TRBJ1-2, with TRBD1 matching over 7 bases. This CDR3 is built from 16 residues. Germline V gene sequence: CDR1 GTSNPN, CDR2 SVGIG (reference sequence). With 2 bases clipped from V and 5 bases from J, the junction kept 14 bases outside the gene matches. The full variable domain, in which reference TRBV30 and TRBJ1-2 provide the parts outside the CDR3, is SQTIHQWPATLVQPVGSPLSLECTVEGTSNPNLYWYRQAAGRGLQLLFYSVGIGQISSEVPQNLSASRPQDRQFILSSKKLLLSDSGFYLCAWSIGQAYPPYGYTFGSGTRLTVV.

V and J are TRBV12-3 or TRBV12-4 and TRBJ1-2; possibly TRBD1 for D (5 bases). Deletions cut 3 bases from V and 8 bases from J, with 13 bases between. The CDR3 is 13 amino acids. The CDR3 here is CASSLIQGPGYTF. The CDR3, as DNA: TGTGCCAGCAGTTTGATTCAGGGCCCCGGCTACACCTTC.

The table lists this clone with a few counts. The chain joins TRBV5-1 to TRBJ1-4, with 10 bases fitting TRBD1. After removal of 3 bases from V and 5 bases from J, the junction contained 1 base not matched to a gene. The CDR3 has 14 residues. Germline CDR1 reads SGHRS; CDR2 reads YFSETQ. The CDR3 region has the DNA TGCGCCAGCAGCTCGGGACAGGGGAATGAAAAACTGTTTTTT. It yields the protein CASSSGQGNEKLFF.

The rearrangement uses TRBV19 and TRBJ2-1, with 8 bases identical to TRBD1. The length of the CDR3 is 15 residues. Germline-derived CDR1 and CDR2 are LNHDA and SQIVND (reference sequence). With V trimmed by 2 bases and J by 9 bases, 9 bases remained unmatched. CDR3 DNA: TGTGCCAGTAGTATATGGGGACAGGTCGGGTCTGAGCAGTTCTTC. Translating gives CASSIWGQVGSEQFF.

V and J are TRBV28 and TRBJ1-6; 8 positions agree with TRBD1. This CDR3 region has 15 residues. Germline-derived CDR1 and CDR2 are MDHEN and SYDVKM. J lost 5 bases, V lost 1 base, and 1 base had no gene match. The CDR3 region has the DNA TGTGCCAGCAGTTTATTGGGACAGGATAATTCACCCCTCCACTTT. This gives the protein CASSLLGQDNSPLHF.